This T cell receptor beta chain was profiled in a study of beta chain features in type 1 diabetes. The study's findings and limits: The influence of HLA type on TCRB rearrangement stayed undetermined. Patients with Type 1 diabetes showed moderately but significantly shorter TCRB CDR3s in all four CD4+ subsets. Patients with type 1 diabetes showed fewer VDJ junction insertions and more deletions.

Notes on this clone: Its cognate antigen is unknown.

Trimming took off 3 bases at V and 9 bases at J, with 18 bases between the two ends. This CDR3 has 15 residues. Sorting that relied on CD45RO/CCR7/CD25/CD127/CD95/CD27 yielded CD4+ naive, central memory, regulatory and stem cell-like memory cells. What was sequenced were expressed TCRB transcripts, since all of the isolated RNA had been reverse transcribed. Average reads for naive, central memory and regulatory T cell samples were several million. Here immunoSEQ multiplex PCR was the method, and the copy in TCRdb shows in-frame clones only, minus some. The sample gives roughly 730,000 clones, around an eighth of which show up once; approximately 0.022% is in the top ten.

The chain joins TRBV23-1 to TRBJ1-5; weak D call: TRBD1 (5 bases). TRBV23-1 qualifies as an ORF whose function is uncertain. The sample taken for sequencing was naive CD4+ T cells from blood. The source of this sequence is a man between 18 and 29 years old with type 1 diabetes. The CDR3 loop is CASSQVILGTGPQHF. The CDR3 bases are TGCGCCAGCAGTCAGGTCATTTTAGGGACCGGGCCCCAGCATTTT.